These 7 T cell receptor beta chains originate from one sample sequenced in a study of T cells in Graves' hyperthyroidism and ophthalmopathy. The TCR beta CDR3 regions underwent amplification using RNA transcripts as the source. Carried out on the TCR CDR3, a first-round RT-PCR used the HTBI primer set. Each CDR3 protein is one row after TCRdb ran MiXCR on the multiplex PCR reads. The sample carries about 710,000 distinct CDR3 sequences, 16% recorded once. Material: blood. These TCRs come from a man younger than 35 with Graves' hyperthyroidism.

There are many counts of this clonotype. The genes are TRBV28 and TRBJ1-2; D not certain. V shed 3 bases and J shed 8 bases, with 10 bases lying between them. The CDR3 length is 12 residues. Germline V lookup: CDR1 MDHEN, CDR2 SYDVKM. DNA for the CDR3: TGTGCCAGCAGTTTGGGCGGCGGGGGCTACACCTTC. Translated: CASSLGGGGYTF.

The chain employs TRBV5-1 and TRBJ2-1; 9 bases are a match to TRBD1. This CDR3 spans 16 amino acids. The germline V gene has CDR1 SGHRS and CDR2 YFSETQ. V gave up 4 bases and J gave up 1 base; unmatched junction bases: 6. The CDR3, as DNA: TGCGCCAGCAGCCGAGGGACAGGGAGTTCCTACAATGAGCAGTTCTTC. Protein: CASSRGTGSSYNEQFF.

This clonotype was observed a handful of times. The rearrangement joins TRBV7-2 to TRBJ1-2, with D maybe TRBD1 (6 bases). CDR3 length equals 14 residues. Trimming took off 5 bases at V and 3 bases at J, with 13 bases between the two ends. CDR1 and CDR2 from the germline V gene are SGHTA and FQGNSA. The CDR3 nucleotides read TGTGCCAGCAGCCCCGGGGGGGGCTACTATGGCTACACCTTC. It is translated as CASSPGGGYYGYTF. The full variable domain, in which reference TRBV7-2 and TRBJ1-2 provide the parts outside the CDR3, is GAGVSQSPSNKVTEKGKDVELRCDPISGHTALYWYRQSLGQGLEFLIYFQGNSAPDKSGLPSDRFSAERTGGSVSTLTIQRTQQEDSAVYLCASSPGGGYYGYTFGSGTRLTVV.

This clonotype was seen ten or more times. The rearrangement uses TRBV7-9 and TRBJ2-5, with 7 bases matching TRBD1. Germline V gene lookup returns CDR1 SEHNR and CDR2 FQNEAQ (reference sequence). This CDR3 has 14 residues. V lost 6 bases to trimming and J lost 4 bases; unmatched junction nucleotides: 8. CDR3 protein: CASRPTGAGETQYF. The CDR3 coding sequence is TGTGCCAGCAGACCTACAGGGGCAGGAGAGACCCAGTACTTC.

The rearrangement links TRBV30 to TRBJ1-5, with D tentatively TRBD1 (5 bases). The V end was cut by 1 base, the J end by 4 bases, with 5 bases between. CDR1 is GTSNPN, CDR2 SVGIG, per germline (reference sequence). The CDR3 has 12 amino acids. The chain's CDR3 is CAWSDRNQPQHF. The CDR3 DNA reads TGTGCCTGGAGTGACAGGAATCAGCCCCAGCATTTT.

This clonotype was picked up a small number of times. The rearrangement links TRBV12-3 or TRBV12-4 to TRBJ2-5, with D unclear. V lost 5 bases, J lost 5 bases, and 9 bases lay in between. This CDR3 contains 12 residues. This chain's CDR3 is CASSPNRETQYF. Here the CDR3 DNA reads TGTGCCAGCAGTCCCAACCGTGAGACCCAGTACTTC.

The chain uses TRBV20-1 and TRBJ2-5; 7 bases line up with TRBD2. Trimming took 0 bases from V and 4 from J; bases not matched to a gene: 8. The CDR3 covers 15 residues. In germline, CDR1 is DFQATT, CDR2 SNEGSKA (reference sequence). The CDR3 loop reads CSARDGGRGRETQYF. CDR3 sequence (DNA): TGCAGTGCTAGAGATGGCGGGAGAGGGAGAGAGACCCAGTACTTC.